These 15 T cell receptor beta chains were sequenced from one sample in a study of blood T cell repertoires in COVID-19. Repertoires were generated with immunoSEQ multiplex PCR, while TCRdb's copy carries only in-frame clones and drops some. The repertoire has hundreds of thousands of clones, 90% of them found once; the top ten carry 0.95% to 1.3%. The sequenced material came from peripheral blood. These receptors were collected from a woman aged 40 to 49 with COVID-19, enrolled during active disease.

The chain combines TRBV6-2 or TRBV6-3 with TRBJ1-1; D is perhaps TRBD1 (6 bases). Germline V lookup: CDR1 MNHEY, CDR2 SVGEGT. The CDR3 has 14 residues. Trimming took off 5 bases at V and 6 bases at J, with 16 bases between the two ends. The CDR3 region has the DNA TGTGCCAGCAGTCTTTGGATGGACAGCCCTGAAGCTTTCTTT. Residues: CASSLWMDSPEAFF.

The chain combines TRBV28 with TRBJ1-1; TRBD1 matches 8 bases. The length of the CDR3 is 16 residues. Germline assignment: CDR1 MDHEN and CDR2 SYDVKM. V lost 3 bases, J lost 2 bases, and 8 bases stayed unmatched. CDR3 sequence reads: CASSFGIGTGNTEAFF. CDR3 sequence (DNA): TGTGCCAGCAGTTTCGGGATAGGGACAGGTAACACTGAAGCTTTCTTT.

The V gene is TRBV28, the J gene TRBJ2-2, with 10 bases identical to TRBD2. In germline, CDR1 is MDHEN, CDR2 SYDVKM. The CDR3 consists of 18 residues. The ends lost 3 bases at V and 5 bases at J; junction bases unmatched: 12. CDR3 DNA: TGTGCCAGCAGTTTCGCAAGCGGGAGGGCCGTCCTGACCGGGGAGCTGTTTTTT. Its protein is CASSFASGRAVLTGELFF. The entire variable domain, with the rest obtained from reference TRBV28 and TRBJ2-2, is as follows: DVKVTQSSRYLVKRTGEKVFLECVQDMDHENMFWYRQDPGLGLRLIYFSYDVKMKEKGDIPEGYSVSREKKERFSLILESASTNQTSMYLCASSFASGRAVLTGELFFGEGSRLTVL.

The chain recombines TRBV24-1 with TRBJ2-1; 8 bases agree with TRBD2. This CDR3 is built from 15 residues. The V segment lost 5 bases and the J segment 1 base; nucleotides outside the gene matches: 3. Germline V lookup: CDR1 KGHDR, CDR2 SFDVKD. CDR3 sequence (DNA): TGTGCCACCAGTGTTGGCGGGGGGTCCTACAATGAGCAGTTCTTC. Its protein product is CATSVGGGSYNEQFF.

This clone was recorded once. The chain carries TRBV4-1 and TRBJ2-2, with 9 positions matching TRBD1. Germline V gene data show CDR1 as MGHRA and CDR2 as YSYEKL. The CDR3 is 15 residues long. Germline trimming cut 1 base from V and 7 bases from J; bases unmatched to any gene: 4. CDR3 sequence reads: CASSQATGGIGELFF. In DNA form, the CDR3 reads TGCGCCAGCAGCCAAGCGACAGGGGGGATCGGGGAGCTGTTTTTT.

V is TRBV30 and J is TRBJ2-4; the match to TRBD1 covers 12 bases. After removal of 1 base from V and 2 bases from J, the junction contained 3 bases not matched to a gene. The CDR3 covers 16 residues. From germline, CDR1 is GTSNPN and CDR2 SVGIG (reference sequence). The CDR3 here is CAWSGGTGGPKNIQYF. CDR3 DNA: TGTGCCTGGAGTGGAGGGACAGGGGGCCCCAAAAACATTCAGTACTTC.

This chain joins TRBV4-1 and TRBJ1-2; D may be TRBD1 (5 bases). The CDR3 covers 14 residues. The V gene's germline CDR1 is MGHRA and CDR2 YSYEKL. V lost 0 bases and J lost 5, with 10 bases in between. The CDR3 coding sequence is TGCGCCAGCAGCCAAGAACAACAGGCTTATGGCTACACCTTC. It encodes CASSQEQQAYGYTF.

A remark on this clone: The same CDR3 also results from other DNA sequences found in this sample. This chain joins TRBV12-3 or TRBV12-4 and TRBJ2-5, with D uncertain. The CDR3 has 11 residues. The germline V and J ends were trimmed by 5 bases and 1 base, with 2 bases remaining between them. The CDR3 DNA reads TGTGCCAGCAGTCTCCAAGAGACCCAGTACTTC. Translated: CASSLQETQYF.

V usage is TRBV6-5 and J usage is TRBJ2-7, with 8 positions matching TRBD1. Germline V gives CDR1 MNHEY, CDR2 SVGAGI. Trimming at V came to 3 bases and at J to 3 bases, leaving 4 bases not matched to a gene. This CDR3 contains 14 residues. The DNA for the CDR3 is TGTGCCAGCAGTTATGACAGGGGCCTCTACGAGCAGTACTTC. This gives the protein CASSYDRGLYEQYF.

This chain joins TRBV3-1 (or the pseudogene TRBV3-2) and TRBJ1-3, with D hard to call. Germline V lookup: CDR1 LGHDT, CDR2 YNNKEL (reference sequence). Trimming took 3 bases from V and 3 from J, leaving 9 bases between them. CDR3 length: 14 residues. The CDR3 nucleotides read TGTGCCAGCAGCCAGGGCATCTATGGAAACACCATATATTTT. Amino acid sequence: CASSQGIYGNTIYF.

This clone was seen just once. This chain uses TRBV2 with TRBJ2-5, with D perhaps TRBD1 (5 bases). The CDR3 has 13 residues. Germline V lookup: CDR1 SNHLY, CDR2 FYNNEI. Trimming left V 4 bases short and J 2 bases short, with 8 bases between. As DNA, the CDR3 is TGTGCCAGCAGTGGGGGCACTCAAGAGACCCAGTACTTC. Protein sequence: CASSGGTQETQYF.

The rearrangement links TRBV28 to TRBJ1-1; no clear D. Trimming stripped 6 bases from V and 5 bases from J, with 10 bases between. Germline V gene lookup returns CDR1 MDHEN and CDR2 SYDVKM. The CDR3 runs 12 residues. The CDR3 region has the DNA TGTGCCAGCAGACGACTGAGTACTGAAGCTTTCTTT. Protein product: CASRRLSTEAFF.

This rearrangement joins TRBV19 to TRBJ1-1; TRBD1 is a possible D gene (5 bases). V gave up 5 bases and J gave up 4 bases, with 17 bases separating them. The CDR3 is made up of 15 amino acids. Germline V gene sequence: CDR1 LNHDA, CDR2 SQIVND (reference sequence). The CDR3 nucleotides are TGTGCCAGTAGTGCTCTACTCGGGGGGGGCACTGAAGCTTTCTTT. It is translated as CASSALLGGGTEAFF. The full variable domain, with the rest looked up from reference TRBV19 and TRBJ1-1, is DGGITQSPKYLFRKEGQNVTLSCEQNLNHDAMYWYRQDPGQGLRLIYYSQIVNDFQKGDIAEGYSVSREKKESFPLTVTSAQKNPTAFYLCASSALLGGGTEAFFGQGTRLTVV.

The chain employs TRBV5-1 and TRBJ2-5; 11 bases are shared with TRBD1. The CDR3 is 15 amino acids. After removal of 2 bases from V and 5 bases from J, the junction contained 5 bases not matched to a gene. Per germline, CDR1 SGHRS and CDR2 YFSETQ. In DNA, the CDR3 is TGCGCCAGCAGCTTAGCGGGGACAGGGGGGGAGACCCAGTACTTC. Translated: CASSLAGTGGETQYF.

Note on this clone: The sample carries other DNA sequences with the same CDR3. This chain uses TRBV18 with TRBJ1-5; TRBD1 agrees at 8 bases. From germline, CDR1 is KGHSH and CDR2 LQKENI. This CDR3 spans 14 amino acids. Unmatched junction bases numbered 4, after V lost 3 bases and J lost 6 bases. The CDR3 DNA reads TGTGCCAGCTCACCCGGACAGGGAATTCAGCCCCAGCATTTT. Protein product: CASSPGQGIQPQHF.